This TCR beta chain originates from a study of vaccination effects on CD4 cells after COVID-19. At the level of the study: The second dose preceded post-vaccine samples by a median of 72 days.

Sequencing used immunoSEQ multiplex PCR; TCRdb keeps in-frame clones, though not all of them. The table records some 30,000 clones, roughly 77% of them present only once. In the ViraFEST assay, antigen-specific CD4+ clonotypes were identified by expansion after peptide-pool stimulation. CD4+ T cell isolation took place after nine to eleven days of culture. Every participant took two doses of the BNT162b2 or mRNA-1273 vaccine. Neither prior SARS-CoV-2 infection nor positive nucleocapsid antibodies were present in the vaccine recipients. Study outcomes and limitations: Late post-vaccination, clones induced by infection and those induced by vaccine underwent marked clonal contraction.

Trimming stripped 6 bases from V and 3 bases from J, with 5 bases between. The germline V gene encodes CDR1 SNHLY and CDR2 FYNNEI. The CDR3 runs 11 residues. This clone was detected once. The target antigen is unknown. The chain employs TRBV2 and TRBJ2-5; D unclear. This TCR derives from a human donor who received a COVID-19 vaccine. Sequencing used CD4+ T cells from PBMCs cultured with HCoV-229E spike peptides, obtained after COVID-19 vaccination. The CDR3 region is CASSLKETQYF. The CDR3 nucleotides read TGTGCCAGCAGCCTCAAAGAGACCCAGTACTTC.